What follows is one T cell receptor beta chain and its context. The target antigen is unknown. Isolated RNA was reverse transcribed in full, so expressed TCRB transcripts were sequenced. Sequencing was performed with immunoSEQ multiplex PCR; in TCRdb, only in-frame clones are kept and a portion is missing. The sample includes approximately 250,000 clones, 16% of them seen just once. The record originates from a study of beta chain features in type 1 diabetes. Trimming shortened V by 3 bases and J by 5 bases, and 16 bases separated the two germline ends. Germline V gives CDR1 MGHRA, CDR2 YSYEKL. The CDR3 is made up of 15 amino acids. General study results and limits: cDNA sequencing could over-represent cells with high TCR expression. Type 1 diabetes patients had moderately but significantly shorter TCRB CDR3s in all four CD4+ subsets. TCRB rearrangement may or may not be influenced by HLA type; here this remained unresolved.

Sorting that relied on CD45RO/CCR7/CD25/CD127/CD95/CD27 yielded CD4+ naive, central memory, regulatory and stem cell-like memory cells. Sequencing was done on a sample of naive CD4+ T cells from blood. The chain links TRBV4-1 to TRBJ2-5, with a tentative D call TRBD2 (5 bases). The TCR was taken from a man younger than 40 with type 1 diabetes. The CDR3 DNA is TGCGCCAGCAGCCACGGGGAGACCGGGTCGGAGACCCAGTACTTC. It codes for CASSHGETGSETQYF.